This T cell receptor beta chain emerged from a study of shared clonotypes between healthy human individuals. Every subset's genomic DNA went evenly onto several immunoSEQ plates. Assay used: immunoSEQ multiplex PCR; TCRdb lists only in-frame clones, some missing. The data show around 1.9 million clones, approximately 92% seen once. Naive CD8 cells were CD45RO-negative, positively selected for CCR7, excluding terminally differentiated effector memory CD45RA+ cells. The receptor was derived from a man aged 18 to 35 in good health. Some clones in this sample may be carry-over from other donors' samples. The sequenced sample was naive CD8+ T cells from PBMCs.

The chain's CDR3 is CASSERASTIGETQYF. As DNA, the CDR3 is TGTGCCAGCAGTGAGCGAGCGAGTACGATCGGAGAGACCCAGTACTTC. The rearrangement joins TRBV2 to TRBJ2-5, with no clear D. V was trimmed by 3 bases and J by 4 bases, leaving 18 bases between them. The CDR3 loop spans 16 amino acids. Germline V gene lookup returns CDR1 SNHLY and CDR2 FYNNEI.